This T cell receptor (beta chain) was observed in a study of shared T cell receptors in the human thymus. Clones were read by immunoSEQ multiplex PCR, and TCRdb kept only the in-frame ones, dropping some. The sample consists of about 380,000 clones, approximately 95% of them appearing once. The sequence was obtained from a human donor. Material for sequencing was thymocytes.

This chain's CDR3 is CASSLVKDGSCPDTQYF. The CDR3 DNA sequence: TGTGCCAGCAGTTTGGTTAAGGACGGGAGTTGTCCAGATACGCAGTATTTT. The V gene is TRBV27, the J gene TRBJ2-3; maybe TRBD2 (6 bases). This CDR3 is built from 17 residues. V dropped 3 bases and J dropped 4 bases, with 20 bases sitting between them. CDR1 is MNHEY, CDR2 SMNVEV, per germline (reference sequence).